The clone carrying this T cell receptor beta chain was counted between two and nine times. Antigen specificity is unknown. This sample is part of a study of early T cells in non-severe SARS-CoV-2 infection. Study-level information: It was bulk RNA from unsorted whole blood that was sequenced, and the chains were unpaired.

The CDR3 consists of 15 residues. From germline, CDR1 is SGHNT and CDR2 YYREEE (reference sequence). V was trimmed by 4 bases and J by 4 bases, leaving 12 bases between them. Individually, cDNA molecules had unique molecular identifiers attached to them. TCRdb analysed the 5' RACE reads with MiXCR anew, one entry per CDR3 protein. The table lists 84,000 or so distinct CDR3 sequences, 9.5% to 13% of them singletons. Study-wide results and limits: Anti-spike CD8 responses were favored in VDJdb matching, and private and CD4 specificities were missed.

The sequence was obtained from an adult who was a healthcare worker with PCR-confirmed SARS-CoV-2 infection or an uninfected control (not recorded which). The rearrangement joins TRBV5-4 to TRBJ1-6; perhaps TRBD1 as D (6 bases). Sequenced material: whole blood. CDR3 coding DNA: TGTGCCAGCAGCCAACAGGGTGGGTATAATTCACCCCTCCACTTT. This codes for CASSQQGGYNSPLHF.